The sample holds one count of the clone carrying this T cell receptor beta chain. As yet, its antigen is unknown. The CDR3 runs 13 residues. Deletions cut 3 bases from V and 10 bases from J, with 15 bases between. CDR1 and CDR2 from the germline V gene are MDHEN and SYDVKM. The sample is drawn from a study of shared clonotypes between healthy human individuals. The study's findings and limits: Naive CD4 clonotypes overlapped across a few donors at about 5.2%. Naive subsets usually exceeded memory subsets in estimated richness.

The repertoire was sequenced with immunoSEQ multiplex PCR; TCRdb's copy has only in-frame clones and lacks some. The sample carries approximately 2,000,000 clones, about 94% recorded once. Naive CD8 cells were CD45RO-negative, positively selected for CCR7, excluding terminally differentiated effector memory CD45RA+ cells. The chain joins TRBV28 to TRBJ1-2; possible D gene TRBD1, 5 bases. This receptor was obtained from a man aged 18 to 30 in good health. Some clones in this sample may be carry-over from other donors' samples. The specimen was naive CD8+ T cells from PBMCs. The CDR3 coding sequence is TGTGCCAGCAGTTTTGTAGTAGGCAGGGACTACACCTTC. Translation gives CASSFVVGRDYTF.